A selection of T cell receptor beta chains follows, all from one sample in a study of graft-versus-host responses after intestinal transplantation. Data came from immunoSEQ multiplex PCR; TCRdb stores just in-frame clones and leaves some out. The profile shows about 50,000 clones, nearly 95% of them singletons. For these receptors, no antigen is known. The sample here was unstimulated CD4+ T cells sorted from spleen or lymph node cells, taken before transplant. The receptors were sampled from a human donor who was the organ donor for an intestinal transplant. Both conserved end residues are part of each CDR3. A D gene is named only where the DNA matches it firmly. Rows give clone size only sometimes, using once, few, many, or a class for an expanded clone.

clone_size	d_call	v_call	j_call	cdr3_aa	cdr3_nt
-	TRBD1	TRBV6-6	TRBJ2-7	CASSYTPGQGAYEQYF	TGTGCCAGCAGTTACACACCGGGACAGGGGGCCTATGAGCAGTACTTC
-	-	TRBV7-2	TRBJ1-2	CASSLGGRVSGYTF	TGTGCCAGCAGCTTAGGGGGGAGGGTGAGCGGCTACACCTTC
-	-	TRBV28	TRBJ2-3	CASSLLAGGVTDTQYF	TGTGCCAGCAGTTTATTGGCGGGTGGGGTCACAGATACGCAGTATTTT
-	-	TRBV7-3	TRBJ1-2	CASSSGENNYGYTF	TGTGCCAGCAGCTCGGGAGAAAATAACTATGGCTACACCTTC
-	TRBD2	TRBV4-1	TRBJ2-2	CASSHMTSGRGGELFF	TGCGCCAGCAGCCATATGACTAGCGGGAGGGGCGGGGAGCTGTTTTTT
-	TRBD1	TRBV5-6	TRBJ2-5	CASSLTGGETQYF	TGTGCCAGCAGCTTGACAGGGGGCGAGACCCAGTACTTC
-	-	TRBV5-1	TRBJ1-1	CASSLTGNTEAFF	TGCGCCAGCAGCTTGACAGGGAACACTGAAGCTTTCTTT
-	-	TRBV4-1	TRBJ1-2	CASSQGLIREDYGYTF	TGCGCCAGCAGCCAAGGGTTAATCAGGGAAGATTATGGCTACACCTTC
-	TRBD1	TRBV10-3	TRBJ2-3	CAISETGGSSTDTQYF	TGTGCCATCAGTGAAACAGGGGGGTCTAGCACAGATACGCAGTATTTT
-	-	TRBV6-5	TRBJ2-7	CASSYREYSYEQYF	TGTGCCAGCAGTTACCGGGAGTATTCCTACGAGCAGTACTTC
once	TRBD2	TRBV10-3	TRBJ2-7	CAIGRGADVLAEQYF	TGTGCCATCGGGAGGGGAGCGGACGTGTTAGCGGAGCAGTACTTC
-	TRBD1	TRBV28	TRBJ1-5	CASSGTGGNQPQHF	TGTGCCAGCAGTGGGACAGGGGGCAATCAGCCCCAGCATTTT
-	TRBD1	TRBV6-1	TRBJ2-1	CASSGTRDSEQFF	TGTGCCAGCAGTGGTACCCGGGACAGCGAGCAGTTCTTC
-	TRBD2	TRBV27	TRBJ2-5	CASSASGQETQYF	TGTGCCAGCAGTGCTAGCGGACAAGAGACCCAGTACTTC
-	TRBD1	TRBV9	TRBJ2-7	CTSSVDPGQGTYEQYF	TGTACCAGCAGCGTAGACCCGGGACAGGGTACCTACGAGCAGTACTTC
-	-	TRBV30	TRBJ1-1	CAWSGGYDTEAFF	TGTGCCTGGAGTGGGGGGTACGACACTGAAGCTTTCTTT
-	TRBD2	TRBV4-3	TRBJ2-5	CASSQGAGGGKGLQETQYF	TGCGCCAGCAGCCAAGGAGCGGGAGGGGGAAAAGGGCTTCAAGAGACCCAGTACTTC
-	TRBD2	TRBV5-1	TRBJ2-7	CASSLVVTSGSYEQYF	TGCGCCAGCAGCTTGGTGGTGACTAGCGGGAGTTACGAGCAGTACTTC
-	TRBD2	TRBV7-9	TRBJ2-1	CASSLQAGVGDNEQFF	TGTGCCAGCAGCCTTCAAGCGGGAGTAGGTGACAATGAGCAGTTCTTC
-	-	TRBV4-2	TRBJ2-2	CASSQGIPGNTGELFF	TGTGCCAGCAGCCAAGGAATCCCAGGGAACACCGGGGAGCTGTTTTTT
-	-	TRBV18	TRBJ1-1	CASSLGLSNTEAFF	TGTGCCAGCTCACTTGGGTTAAGCAACACTGAAGCTTTCTTT
once	-	TRBV7-2	TRBJ2-6	CASSLTSGVPGANVLTF	TGTGCCAGCAGCTTAACCTCAGGGGTCCCTGGGGCCAACGTCCTGACTTTC
-	TRBD1	TRBV5-1	TRBJ2-7	CASSHTPRTGPWEQYF	TGCGCCAGCAGCCACACCCCTAGGACAGGCCCTTGGGAGCAGTACTTC
-	TRBD1	TRBV28	TRBJ2-3	CASSLATGMGTDTQYF	TGTGCCAGCAGTTTGGCGACAGGGATGGGTACAGATACGCAGTATTTT
-	TRBD2	TRBV30	TRBJ2-3	CAWSVDRTRDTQYF	TGTGCCTGGAGTGTAGATCGGACTAGGGATACGCAGTATTTT
few	-	TRBV30	TRBJ2-3	CAWSTIRTTSTDTQYF	TGTGCCTGGAGTACGATTCGGACCACCAGCACAGATACGCAGTATTTT
-	-	TRBV27	TRBJ1-5	CASSSLPGGGGNQPQHF	TGTGCCAGCAGTTCCCTTCCGGGGGGGGGCGGCAATCAGCCCCAGCATTTT
-	-	TRBV12-2	TRBJ2-7	CASRLGDREGLAYEQYF	TGTGCAAGTCGCCTTGGGGACAGGGAAGGTTTAGCGTACGAGCAGTACTTC
-	-	TRBV6-1	TRBJ1-1	CASIGTEAFF	TGTGCCAGCATTGGGACTGAAGCTTTCTTT
-	TRBD2	TRBV15	TRBJ2-2	CATSRAAGGLTGELFF	TGTGCCACCAGCAGAGCAGCGGGAGGGCTCACCGGGGAGCTGTTTTTT
-	-	TRBV6-5	TRBJ1-3	CASSRPGTGNTIYF	TGTGCCAGCAGCCGTCCAGGGACTGGAAACACCATATATTTT
-	TRBD1	TRBV7-9	TRBJ1-2	CASSRQGLPYGYTF	TGTGCCAGCAGCCGACAGGGGTTGCCCTATGGCTACACCTTC
-	TRBD2	TRBV28	TRBJ2-2	CASSFIAGDHGELFF	TGTGCCAGCAGTTTCATAGCGGGAGACCACGGGGAGCTGTTTTTT
-	TRBD2	TRBV28	TRBJ2-3	CASSFPGLAGGNLDTQYF	TGTGCCAGCAGTTTCCCGGGACTAGCGGGAGGGAATCTGGATACGCAGTATTTT
-	TRBD1	TRBV6-1	TRBJ2-7	CASREDRGPYEQYF	TGTGCCAGCAGGGAGGACAGGGGTCCCTACGAGCAGTACTTC
-	TRBD2	TRBV4-1	TRBJ2-1	CASSFGLAGPYNEQFF	TGCGCCAGCAGCTTCGGACTAGCGGGGCCCTACAATGAGCAGTTCTTC
-	-	TRBV11-3	TRBJ2-7	CASSPRDNPPRSYEQYF	TGTGCCAGCAGCCCACGGGACAACCCACCTCGATCCTACGAGCAGTACTTC
-	-	TRBV10-3	TRBJ2-2	CAITGAPGLAGELFF	TGTGCCATCACGGGGGCGCCGGGATTAGCCGGGGAGCTGTTTTTT
-	TRBD2	TRBV7-2	TRBJ2-3	CASSLAVLAGGAGVQYF	TGTGCCAGCAGCTTAGCCGTGCTAGCGGGTGGGGCAGGGGTGCAGTATTTT
-	-	TRBV4-1	TRBJ2-7	CASSQGDGSPYEQYF	TGCGCCAGCAGCCAGGGGGACGGCTCTCCCTACGAGCAGTACTTC
once	TRBD2	TRBV7-2	TRBJ2-1	CASSLAASGRIEQFF	TGTGCCAGCAGCTTAGCGGCTAGCGGGAGGATTGAGCAGTTCTTC